This passage covers 2 T cell receptor beta chains from one sample sequenced in a study of T cell responses to AZD1222 COVID-19 vaccine. Profiled with immunoSEQ multiplex PCR; TCRdb holds only in-frame clones, not every one. The sample comprises over 100,000 clones, 75% to 90% of which are singletons, and approximately 9% rests with the top ten. Sequenced material: peripheral blood, taken on day 0 of AZD1222 vaccination. Every receptor here comes from an adult in good health.

This clone was picked up a small number of times. V and J are TRBV6-4 and TRBJ2-2, with D possibly being TRBD1 or TRBD2 (5 bases each). This CDR3 is built from 13 residues. Trimming shortened V by 8 bases and J by 4 bases, and 11 bases separated the two germline ends. Germline V gives CDR1 MRHNA, CDR2 SNTAGT. CDR3 bases: TGTGCCAGCCGGGGCAGTAGCACCGGGGAGCTGTTTTTT. This encodes CASRGSSTGELFF.

The rearrangement uses TRBV2 and TRBJ1-6; D is unresolved. V was pared by 7 bases and J by 9 bases, with 10 bases between. Germline lookup yields CDR1 SNHLY and CDR2 FYNNEI. The CDR3 has 12 residues. The CDR3 DNA follows: TGTGCCAGCACCGAGGAGGTTTCACCCCTCCACTTT. This codes for CASTEEVSPLHF.